This TCR beta chain emerged from a study of identical twins. Study outcomes and limitations: It was out-of-frame TCR alpha sharing in monozygotic twins that models underestimated.

TCRdb reanalysed the 5' RACE reads using MiXCR and keeps one entry per CDR3 protein. This table holds around 450,000 distinct CDR3 sequences, around 14% found once. This clonotype was seen repeatedly, ten times or more. Its target is unknown. The CDR3 spans 12 residues. V shed 6 bases and J shed 1 base, with 9 bases lying between them. Per germline, CDR1 SQVTM and CDR2 ANQGSEA. The sample was also linked to a second study, of yellow fever vaccine responses in identical twins.

V is TRBV29-1 and J is TRBJ1-1; the D is unclear. The receptor comes from a woman between 18 and 29 years old in good health. The sample comprised CD4+ T cells sorted from blood. The CDR3 sequence: CSVDRGNTEAFF. Here the CDR3 DNA reads TGCAGCGTGGACCGTGGGAACACTGAAGCTTTCTTT.